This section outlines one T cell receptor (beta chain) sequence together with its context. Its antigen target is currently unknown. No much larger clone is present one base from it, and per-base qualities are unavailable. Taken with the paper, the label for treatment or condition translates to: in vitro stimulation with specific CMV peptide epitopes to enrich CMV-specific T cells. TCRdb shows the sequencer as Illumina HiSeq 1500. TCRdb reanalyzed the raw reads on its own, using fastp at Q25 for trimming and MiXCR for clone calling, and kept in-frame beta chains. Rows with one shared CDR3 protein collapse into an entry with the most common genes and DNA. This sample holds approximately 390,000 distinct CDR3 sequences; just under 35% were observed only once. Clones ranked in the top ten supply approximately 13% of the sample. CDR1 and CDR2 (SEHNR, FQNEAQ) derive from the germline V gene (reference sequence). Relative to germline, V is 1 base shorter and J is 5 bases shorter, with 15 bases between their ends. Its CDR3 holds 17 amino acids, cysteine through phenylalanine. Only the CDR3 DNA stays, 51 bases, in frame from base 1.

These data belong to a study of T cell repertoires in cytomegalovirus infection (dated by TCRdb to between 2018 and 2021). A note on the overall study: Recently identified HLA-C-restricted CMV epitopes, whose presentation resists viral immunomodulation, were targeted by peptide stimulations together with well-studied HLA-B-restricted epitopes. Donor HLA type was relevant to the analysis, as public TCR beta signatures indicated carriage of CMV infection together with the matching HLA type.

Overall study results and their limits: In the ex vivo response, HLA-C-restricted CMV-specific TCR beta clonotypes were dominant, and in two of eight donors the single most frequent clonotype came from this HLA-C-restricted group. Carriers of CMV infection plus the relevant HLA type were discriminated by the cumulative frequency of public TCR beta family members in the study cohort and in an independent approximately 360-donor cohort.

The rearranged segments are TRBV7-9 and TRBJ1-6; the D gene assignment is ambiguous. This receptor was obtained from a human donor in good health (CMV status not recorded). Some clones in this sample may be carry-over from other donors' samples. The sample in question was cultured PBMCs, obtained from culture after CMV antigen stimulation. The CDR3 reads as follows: CASSLGLEVSDNSPLHF. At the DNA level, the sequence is TGTGCCAGCAGCTTAGGATTGGAGGTTAGCGATAATTCACCCCTCCACTTT.